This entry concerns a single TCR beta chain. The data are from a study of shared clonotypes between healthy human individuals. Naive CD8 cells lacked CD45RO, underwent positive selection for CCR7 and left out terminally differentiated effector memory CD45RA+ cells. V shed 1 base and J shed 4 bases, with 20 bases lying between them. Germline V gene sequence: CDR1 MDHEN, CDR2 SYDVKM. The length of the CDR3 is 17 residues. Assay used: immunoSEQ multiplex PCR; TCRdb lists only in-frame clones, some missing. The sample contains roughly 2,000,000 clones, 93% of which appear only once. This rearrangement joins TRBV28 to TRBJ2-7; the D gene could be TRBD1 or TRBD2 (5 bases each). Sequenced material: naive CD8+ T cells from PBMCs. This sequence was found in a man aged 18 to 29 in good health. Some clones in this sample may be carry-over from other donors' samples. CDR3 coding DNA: TGTGCCAGCAGTTTATCGGGGCGGATGGTGGGTGGGTACGAGCAGTACTTC. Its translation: CASSLSGRMVGGYEQYF.